This T cell receptor (beta chain) derives from a study of shared clonotypes between healthy human individuals. Study overall: CD8 memory received one plate per donor, CD8 naive two, CD4 memory three and CD4 naive three.

Sequencing used immunoSEQ multiplex PCR; TCRdb keeps in-frame clones, though not all of them. The sample shows 2 million to 2.5 million clones, 90% to 96% of them seen only once. Trimming took 4 bases from V and 0 from J, leaving 20 bases between them. The CDR3 spans 18 residues. CDR1 and CDR2 (germline): LNHDA, SQIVND (reference sequence). All donors qualified as healthy HIV-negative adults and had experienced no recent acute infections or vaccinations. This TCR came from a young man in good health. The rearrangement joins TRBV19 to TRBJ2-3, with D maybe TRBD2 (6 bases). The specimen was naive CD4+ T cells sorted from blood. The sample's subset: CD45RA+ positively selected. In nucleotides, the CDR3 is TGTGCCAGTAGTAGGACCATTTCTCTAGCGAGGAGCACAGATACGCAGTATTTT. Protein sequence: CASSRTISLARSTDTQYF.